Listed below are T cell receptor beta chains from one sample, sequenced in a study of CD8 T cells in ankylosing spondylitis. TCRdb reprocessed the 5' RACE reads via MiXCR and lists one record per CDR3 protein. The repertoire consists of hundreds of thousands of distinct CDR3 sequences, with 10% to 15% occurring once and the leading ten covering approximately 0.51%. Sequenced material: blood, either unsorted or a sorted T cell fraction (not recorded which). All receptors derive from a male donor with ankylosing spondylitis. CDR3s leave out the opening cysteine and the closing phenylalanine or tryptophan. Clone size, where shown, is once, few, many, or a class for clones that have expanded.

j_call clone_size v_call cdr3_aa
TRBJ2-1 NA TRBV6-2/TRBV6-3 ASNDVGNEQF
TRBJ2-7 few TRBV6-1 ASTPMKGGTYEQY
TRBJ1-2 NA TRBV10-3 AIRGIGYT
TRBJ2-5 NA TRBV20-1 SARVSGSRETQY
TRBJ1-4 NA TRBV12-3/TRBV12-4 ASSLAGKGEKLF
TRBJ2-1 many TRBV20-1 SARVKWSSGGSSSYNEQF
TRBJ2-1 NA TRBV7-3 ASSESLDNEQF
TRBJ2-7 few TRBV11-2 ASSLGPFGRAYEQY
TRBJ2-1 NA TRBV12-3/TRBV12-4 ASSAGTANYNEQF
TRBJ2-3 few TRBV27 ASSPRGLLGPQDTQY
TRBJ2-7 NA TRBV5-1 ASSTGQGWNEQY
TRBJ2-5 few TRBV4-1 ASSHPGTSGETQY
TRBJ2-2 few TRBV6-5 ASIYYSSGSGGTGELF
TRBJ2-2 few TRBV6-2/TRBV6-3 ASSKPTHTGELF
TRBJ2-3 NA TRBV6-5 ASSYSRVWGASTDTQY
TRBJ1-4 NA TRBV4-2 ASSHAGTGGELRLF
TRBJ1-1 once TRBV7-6 ASSSVIGGNTEAF
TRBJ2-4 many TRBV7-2 ASSSLSLNIQY
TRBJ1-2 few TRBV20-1 SARKDRVNYGYT
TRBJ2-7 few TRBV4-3 ASSQSDEPGFEQQY
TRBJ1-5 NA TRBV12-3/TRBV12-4 ASRPRQGLGQPQH
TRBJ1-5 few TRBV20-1 SAIGGDSNQPQH
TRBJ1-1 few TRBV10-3 AISAWGEREAF
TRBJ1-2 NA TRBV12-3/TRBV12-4 ASSHRQGDTLYGYT
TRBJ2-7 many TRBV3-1 ASSRIYEQY
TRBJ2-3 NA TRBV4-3 ASSQGSGRAGDTQY
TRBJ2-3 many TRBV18 ASSPTSGRRDTQY
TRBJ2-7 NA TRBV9 ASSRGTGHYEQY
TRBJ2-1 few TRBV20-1 SASLVAGGLDEQF
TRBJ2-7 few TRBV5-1 ASRPGTGGYEQY
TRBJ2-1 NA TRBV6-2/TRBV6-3 ASRPPFQSIDEQF
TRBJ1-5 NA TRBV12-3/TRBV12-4 ASTRGYQPQH
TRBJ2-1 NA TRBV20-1 SASGQYNEQF
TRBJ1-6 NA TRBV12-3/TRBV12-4 ASSEQGIGNSPLH
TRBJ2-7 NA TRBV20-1 SAADRDDEQY
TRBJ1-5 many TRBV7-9 ASSLVGGMQPQH
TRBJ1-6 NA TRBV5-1 ASSLGLAGANSPLH
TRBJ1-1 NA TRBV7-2 ASSFSTGGGAF
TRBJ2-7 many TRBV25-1 ASSESGGSYEQY
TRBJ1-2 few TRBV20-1 SARETYRYGYT